A selection of T cell receptor beta chains follows, all from one sample in a study of blood T cells in healthy people across ages. TCRdb called the 5' RACE reads again in MiXCR, with one record for every CDR3 protein. The sample yields over 1.5 million distinct CDR3 sequences, just under 50% seen once. The sequenced sample consisted of blood. The receptors were gathered from a woman between 35 and 50 years old in good health. CDR3s include the opening cysteine and the closing phenylalanine or tryptophan. Each record gives: J gene, clone size, D gene, V gene, CDR3 protein, CDR3 DNA. The D gene is left open where the match is weak. Size is stated for part of the rows, as once, few or many counts, or as a class when the clone is expanded.

j_call: TRBJ2-1
clone_size: .
d_call: TRBD2
v_call: TRBV6-2/TRBV6-3
cdr3_aa: CASSSPLLADIYNEQFF
cdr3_nt: TGTGCCAGCAGTTCCCCGTTACTAGCGGATATCTACAATGAGCAGTTCTTC

j_call: TRBJ2-3
clone_size: .
d_call: TRBD2
v_call: TRBV20-1
cdr3_aa: CSAALKSGGITDTQYF
cdr3_nt: TGCAGTGCAGCCCTGAAAAGCGGGGGCATCACAGATACGCAGTATTTT

j_call: TRBJ2-4
clone_size: .
d_call: .
v_call: TRBV15
cdr3_aa: CATSRDQQASLAKNIQYF
cdr3_nt: TGTGCCACCAGCAGAGATCAGCAGGCCTCACTAGCCAAAAACATTCAGTACTTC

j_call: TRBJ2-1
clone_size: .
d_call: .
v_call: TRBV20-1
cdr3_aa: CSASAVHNEQFF
cdr3_nt: TGCAGTGCTAGTGCGGTACACAATGAGCAGTTCTTC

j_call: TRBJ2-3
clone_size: .
d_call: TRBD1
v_call: TRBV12-3/TRBV12-4
cdr3_aa: CASSYGTAIPLQYF
cdr3_nt: TGTGCCAGCAGCTATGGGACAGCGATCCCCCTGCAGTATTTT

j_call: TRBJ2-5
clone_size: .
d_call: TRBD1
v_call: TRBV12-3/TRBV12-4
cdr3_aa: CASRPTGGAGTQYF
cdr3_nt: TGTGCCAGCAGACCGACAGGGGGCGCGGGGACCCAGTACTTC

j_call: TRBJ2-6
clone_size: once
d_call: .
v_call: TRBV25-1
cdr3_aa: CASGAALGANVLTF
cdr3_nt: TGTGCCAGCGGTGCTGCGCTGGGGGCCAACGTCCTGACTTTC

j_call: TRBJ2-3
clone_size: .
d_call: .
v_call: TRBV20-1
cdr3_aa: CSAKTAMGTDTQYF
cdr3_nt: TGCAGTGCTAAAACGGCGATGGGCACAGATACGCAGTATTTT

j_call: TRBJ2-3
clone_size: .
d_call: .
v_call: TRBV6-6
cdr3_aa: CASSGGNKQYF
cdr3_nt: TGTGCCAGCAGCGGGGGTAACAAGCAGTATTTT

j_call: TRBJ1-2
clone_size: once
d_call: .
v_call: TRBV6-2/TRBV6-3
cdr3_aa: CASSEDRLWGYTF
cdr3_nt: TGTGCCAGCAGTGAAGACAGGCTTTGGGGCTACACCTTC